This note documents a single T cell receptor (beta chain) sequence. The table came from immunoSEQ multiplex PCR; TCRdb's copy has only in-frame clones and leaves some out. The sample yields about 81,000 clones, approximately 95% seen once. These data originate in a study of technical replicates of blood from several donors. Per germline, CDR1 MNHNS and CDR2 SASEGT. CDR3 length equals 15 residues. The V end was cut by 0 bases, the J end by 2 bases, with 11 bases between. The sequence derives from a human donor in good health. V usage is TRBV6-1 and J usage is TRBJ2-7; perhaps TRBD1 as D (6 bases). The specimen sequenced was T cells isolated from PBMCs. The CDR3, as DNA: TGTGCCAGCAGTGAAGCGGGGGCAGGAGCCTACGAGCAGTACTTC. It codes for CASSEAGAGAYEQYF.